The 2 T cell receptor beta chains reported below all come from one sample, sequenced in a study of blood T cell repertoires in COVID-19. This table comes from immunoSEQ multiplex PCR, and its TCRdb copy is limited to in-frame clones, with some not included. The repertoire holds fewer than 250,000 clones, with roughly 88% as singletons. Sequencing input: PBMCs or T cells enriched from blood (not recorded which). All receptors derive from a woman aged 50 to 60 who had recovered from COVID-19.

This clone showed up just once. This chain uses TRBV18 with TRBJ2-7, with a possible D match to TRBD2 (5 bases). This CDR3 comprises 13 residues. Germline-derived CDR1 and CDR2 are KGHSH and LQKENI. Trimming cost V 4 bases and J 7 bases, with 14 bases left between them. This chain's CDR3 is CASSRGPGNEQYF. Here the CDR3 DNA reads TGTGCCAGCTCACGAGGCCCGGGAAATGAGCAGTACTTC.

The chain carries TRBV29-1 and TRBJ2-1, with 9 bases identical to TRBD2. This CDR3 is 13 amino acids long. V dropped 3 bases and J dropped 7; count of bases not matched to a gene: 4. Germline V lookup: CDR1 SQVTM, CDR2 ANQGSEA. The CDR3 sequence: CSVERLAVNEQFF. The CDR3 region has the DNA TGCAGCGTTGAGAGACTAGCGGTAAATGAGCAGTTCTTC.